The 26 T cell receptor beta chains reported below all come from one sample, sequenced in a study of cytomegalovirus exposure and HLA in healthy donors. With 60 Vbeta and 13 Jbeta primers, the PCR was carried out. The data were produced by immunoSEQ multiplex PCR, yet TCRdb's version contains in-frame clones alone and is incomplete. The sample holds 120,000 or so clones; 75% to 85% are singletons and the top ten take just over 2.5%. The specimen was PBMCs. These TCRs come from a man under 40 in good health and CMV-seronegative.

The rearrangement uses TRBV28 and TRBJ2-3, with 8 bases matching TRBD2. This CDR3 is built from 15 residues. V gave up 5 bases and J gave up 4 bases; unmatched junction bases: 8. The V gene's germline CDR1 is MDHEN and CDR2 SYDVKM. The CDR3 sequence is CASSSSGLGADTQYF. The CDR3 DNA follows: TGTGCCAGCAGTAGCTCGGGACTAGGGGCAGATACGCAGTATTTT.

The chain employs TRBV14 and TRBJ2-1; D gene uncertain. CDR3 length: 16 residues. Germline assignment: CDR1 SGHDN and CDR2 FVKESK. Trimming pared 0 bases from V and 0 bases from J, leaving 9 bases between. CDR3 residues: CASSQDTRLSYNEQFF. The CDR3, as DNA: TGTGCCAGCAGCCAAGATACGCGGCTCTCCTACAATGAGCAGTTCTTC.

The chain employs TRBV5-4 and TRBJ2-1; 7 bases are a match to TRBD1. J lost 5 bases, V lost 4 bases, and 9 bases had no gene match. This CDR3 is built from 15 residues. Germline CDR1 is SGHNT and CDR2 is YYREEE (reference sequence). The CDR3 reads CASSASQGVNNEQFF. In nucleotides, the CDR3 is TGTGCCAGCAGCGCATCCCAGGGGGTTAACAATGAGCAGTTCTTC.

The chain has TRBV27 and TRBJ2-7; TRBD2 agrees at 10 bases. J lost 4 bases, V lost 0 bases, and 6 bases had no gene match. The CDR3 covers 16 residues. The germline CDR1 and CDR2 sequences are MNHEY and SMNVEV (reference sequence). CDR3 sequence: CASSLSTGLALYEQYF. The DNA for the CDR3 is TGTGCCAGCAGTTTATCTACGGGACTAGCGCTATACGAGCAGTACTTC.

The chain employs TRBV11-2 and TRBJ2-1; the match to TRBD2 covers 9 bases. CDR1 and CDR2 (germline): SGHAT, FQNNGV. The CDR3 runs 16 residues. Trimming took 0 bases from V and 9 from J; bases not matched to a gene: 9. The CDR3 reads CASSLDSHFSGGEQFF. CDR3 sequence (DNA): TGTGCCAGCAGCTTAGATTCCCACTTTAGCGGGGGTGAGCAGTTCTTC.

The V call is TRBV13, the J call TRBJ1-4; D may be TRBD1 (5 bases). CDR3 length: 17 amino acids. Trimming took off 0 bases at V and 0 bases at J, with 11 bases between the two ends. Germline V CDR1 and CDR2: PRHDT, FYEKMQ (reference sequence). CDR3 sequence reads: CASSLGMQGATNEKLFF. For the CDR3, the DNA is TGTGCCAGCAGCTTAGGCATGCAGGGTGCAACTAATGAAAAACTGTTTTTT.

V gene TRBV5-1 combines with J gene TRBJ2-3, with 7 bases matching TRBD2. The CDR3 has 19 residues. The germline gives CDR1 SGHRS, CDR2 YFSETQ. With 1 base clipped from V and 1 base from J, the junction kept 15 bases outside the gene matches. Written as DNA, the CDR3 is TGCGCCAGCAGCTTGTTCTCGAGCGGGACCGCCCTCGGCACAGATACGCAGTATTTT. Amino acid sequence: CASSLFSSGTALGTDTQYF.

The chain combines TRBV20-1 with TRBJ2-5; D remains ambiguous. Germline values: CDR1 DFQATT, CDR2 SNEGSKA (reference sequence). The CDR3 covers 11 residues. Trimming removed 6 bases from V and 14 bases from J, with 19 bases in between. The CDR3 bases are TGCAGTGCGCCTTTCGTGAGTCTTCCCTACTTC. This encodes CSAPFVSLPYF.

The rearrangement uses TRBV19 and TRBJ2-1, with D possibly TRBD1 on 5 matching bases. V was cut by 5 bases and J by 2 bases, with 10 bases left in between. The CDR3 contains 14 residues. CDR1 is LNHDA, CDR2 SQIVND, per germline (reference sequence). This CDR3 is CASSGAATYNEQFF. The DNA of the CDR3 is TGTGCCAGTAGTGGGGCTGCTACCTACAATGAGCAGTTCTTC.

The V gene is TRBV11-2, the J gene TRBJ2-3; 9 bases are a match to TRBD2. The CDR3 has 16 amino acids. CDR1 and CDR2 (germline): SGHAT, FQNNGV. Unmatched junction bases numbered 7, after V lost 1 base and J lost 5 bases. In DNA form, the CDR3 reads TGTGCCAGCAGCTTAGGGGCGGGAGGGCCGGGAGATACGCAGTATTTT. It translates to CASSLGAGGPGDTQYF.

In DNA, the CDR3 is TGTGCCAGCGGAGCTGGGACAGGGTTTTTCGAGCAGTACTTC. Its translation is CASGAGTGFFEQYF. The chain joins TRBV2 to TRBJ2-7; TRBD1 matches at 9 bases. CDR1 and CDR2 (germline): SNHLY, FYNNEI. This CDR3 is 14 amino acids long. With V trimmed by 8 bases and J by 6 bases, 11 bases remained unmatched. Filled out from reference TRBV2 and TRBJ2-7, the complete variable domain reads EPEVTQTPSHQVTQMGQEVILRCVPISNHLYFYWYRQILGQKVEFLVSFYNNEISEKSEIFDDQFSVERPDGSNFTLKIRSTKLEDSAMYFCASGAGTGFFEQYFGPGTRLTVT.

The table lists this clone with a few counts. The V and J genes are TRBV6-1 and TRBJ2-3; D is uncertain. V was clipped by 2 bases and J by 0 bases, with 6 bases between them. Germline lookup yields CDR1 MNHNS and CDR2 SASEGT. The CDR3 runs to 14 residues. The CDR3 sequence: CASSELTSTDTQYF. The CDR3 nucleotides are TGTGCCAGCAGTGAACTTACTAGCACAGATACGCAGTATTTT.

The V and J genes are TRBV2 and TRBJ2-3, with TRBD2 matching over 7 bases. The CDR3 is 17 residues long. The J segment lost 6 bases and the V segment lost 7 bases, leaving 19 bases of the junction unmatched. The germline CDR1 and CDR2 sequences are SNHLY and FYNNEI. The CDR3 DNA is TGTGCCAGCAAAGAAGGTTTTCTAGCGGATTTAGAGGATACGCAGTATTTT. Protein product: CASKEGFLADLEDTQYF.

CDR3 in amino acids: CASSLVAQETQYF. In DNA form, the CDR3 reads TGTGCCAGCAGCTTAGTAGCGCAAGAGACCCAGTACTTC. The chain recombines TRBV13 with TRBJ2-5, with a possible D match to TRBD2 (5 bases). Germline CDR1 and CDR2: PRHDT and FYEKMQ (reference sequence). V dropped 1 base and J dropped 2 bases, with 5 bases sitting between them. This CDR3 has 13 residues. Combining the CDR3 with reference TRBV13 and TRBJ2-5 gives the whole variable domain AAGVIQSPRHLIKEKRETATLKCYPIPRHDTVYWYQQGPGQDPQFLISFYEKMQSDKGSIPDRFSAQQFSDYHSELNMSSLELGDSALYFCASSLVAQETQYFGPGTRLLVL.

CDR3 amino acids: CASSVRDRGLPNYGYTF. The CDR3 DNA is TGTGCCAGCAGCGTACGGGACAGGGGGCTTCCTAACTATGGCTACACCTTC. The chain employs TRBV9 and TRBJ1-2, with 12 nucleotides matching TRBD1. Trimming at V came to 1 base and at J to 0 bases, leaving 4 bases not matched to a gene. The CDR3 contains 17 residues. CDR1 is SGDLS and CDR2 is YYNGEE in the germline V gene.

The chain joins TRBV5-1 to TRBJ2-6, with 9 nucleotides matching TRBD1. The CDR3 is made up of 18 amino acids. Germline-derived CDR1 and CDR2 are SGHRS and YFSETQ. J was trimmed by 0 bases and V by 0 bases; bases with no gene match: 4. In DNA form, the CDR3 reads TGCGCCAGCAGCTTGGTTGGGACAGGGCTCTCTGGGGCCAACGTCCTGACTTTC. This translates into CASSLVGTGLSGANVLTF.

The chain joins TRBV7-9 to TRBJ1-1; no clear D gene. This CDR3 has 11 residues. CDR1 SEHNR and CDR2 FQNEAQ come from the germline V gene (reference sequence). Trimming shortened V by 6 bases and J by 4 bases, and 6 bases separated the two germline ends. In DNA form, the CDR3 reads TGTGCCAGCAGGGCGGCCACTGAAGCTTTCTTT. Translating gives CASRAATEAFF.

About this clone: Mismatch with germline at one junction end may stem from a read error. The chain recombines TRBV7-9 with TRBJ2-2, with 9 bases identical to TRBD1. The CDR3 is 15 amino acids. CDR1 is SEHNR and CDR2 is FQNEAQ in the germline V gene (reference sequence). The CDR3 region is CAGRATGGDTGELFF. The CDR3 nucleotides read TGTGCCGGCAGAGCAACAGGGGGCGACACCGGGGAGCTGTTTTTT.

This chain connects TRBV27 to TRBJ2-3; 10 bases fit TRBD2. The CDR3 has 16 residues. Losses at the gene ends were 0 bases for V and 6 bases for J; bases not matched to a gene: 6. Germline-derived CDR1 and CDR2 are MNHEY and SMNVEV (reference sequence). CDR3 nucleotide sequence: TGTGCCAGCAGTTTATCGCCTAGCGGGGGCCAGGATACGCAGTATTTT. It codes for CASSLSPSGGQDTQYF.

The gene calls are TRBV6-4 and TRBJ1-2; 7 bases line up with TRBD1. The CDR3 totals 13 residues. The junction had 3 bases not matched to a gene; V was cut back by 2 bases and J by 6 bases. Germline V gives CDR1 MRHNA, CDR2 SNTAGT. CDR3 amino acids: CASSDRRGHGYTF. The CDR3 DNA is TGTGCCAGCAGTGACAGGAGGGGGCATGGCTACACCTTC.

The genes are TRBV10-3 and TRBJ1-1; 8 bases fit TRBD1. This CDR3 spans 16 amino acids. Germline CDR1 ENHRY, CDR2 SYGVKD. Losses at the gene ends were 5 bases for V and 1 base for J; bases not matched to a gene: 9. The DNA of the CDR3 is TGTGCCATCAGTCGGGGGGCAGGGGGCGGGAACACTGAAGCTTTCTTT. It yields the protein CAISRGAGGGNTEAFF.

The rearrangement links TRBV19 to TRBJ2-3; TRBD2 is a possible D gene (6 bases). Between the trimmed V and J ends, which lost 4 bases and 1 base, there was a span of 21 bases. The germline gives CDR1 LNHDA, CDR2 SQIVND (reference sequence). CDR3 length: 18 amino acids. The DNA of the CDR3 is TGTGCCAGTAGTACCGTTAGCGGAAACCCCTCCGGCACAGATACGCAGTATTTT. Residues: CASSTVSGNPSGTDTQYF. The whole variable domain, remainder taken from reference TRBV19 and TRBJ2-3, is DGGITQSPKYLFRKEGQNVTLSCEQNLNHDAMYWYRQDPGQGLRLIYYSQIVNDFQKGDIAEGYSVSREKKESFPLTVTSAQKNPTAFYLCASSTVSGNPSGTDTQYFGPGTRLTVL.

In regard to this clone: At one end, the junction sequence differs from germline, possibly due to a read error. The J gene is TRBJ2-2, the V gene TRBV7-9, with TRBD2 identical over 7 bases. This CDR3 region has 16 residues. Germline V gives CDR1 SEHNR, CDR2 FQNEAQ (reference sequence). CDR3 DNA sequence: TGTTCCAGCAGCTTAGGATGGACTAGAAACACCGGGGAGCTGTTTTTT. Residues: CSSSLGWTRNTGELFF.

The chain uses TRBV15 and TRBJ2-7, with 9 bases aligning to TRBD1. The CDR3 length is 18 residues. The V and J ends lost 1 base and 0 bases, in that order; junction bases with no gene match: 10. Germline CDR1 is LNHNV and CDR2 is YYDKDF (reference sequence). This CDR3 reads CATSRVGTGRSRSYEQYF. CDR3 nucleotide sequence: TGTGCCACCAGCAGAGTTGGGACAGGGCGTTCCCGCTCCTACGAGCAGTACTTC.

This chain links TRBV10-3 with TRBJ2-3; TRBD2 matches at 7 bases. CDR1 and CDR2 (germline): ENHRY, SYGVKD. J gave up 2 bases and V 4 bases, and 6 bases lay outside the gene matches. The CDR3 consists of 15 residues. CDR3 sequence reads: CAISGHGTITDTQYF. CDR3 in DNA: TGTGCCATCAGTGGGCACGGGACTATCACAGATACGCAGTATTTT.

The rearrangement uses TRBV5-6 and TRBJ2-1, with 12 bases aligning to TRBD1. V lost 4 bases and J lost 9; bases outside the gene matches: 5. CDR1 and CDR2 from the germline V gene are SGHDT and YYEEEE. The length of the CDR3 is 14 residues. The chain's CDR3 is CASSIGTGGLEQFF. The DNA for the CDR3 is TGTGCCAGCAGCATAGGGACAGGGGGCCTTGAGCAGTTCTTC. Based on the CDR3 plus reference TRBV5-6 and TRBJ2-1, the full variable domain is DAGVTQSPTHLIKTRGQQVTLRCSPKSGHDTVSWYQQALGQGPQFIFQYYEEEERQRGNFPDRFSGHQFPNYSSELNVNALLLGDSALYLCASSIGTGGLEQFFGPGTRLTVL.